This T cell receptor (beta chain) is from a study of blood T cells in healthy people across ages. The germline V and J ends were trimmed by 6 bases and 4 bases, with 10 bases remaining between them. Germline values: CDR1 SQVTM, CDR2 ANQGSEA. CDR3 length: 11 amino acids. This clonotype has more than one count but fewer than ten. Alongside a J-beta primer mix, a sample-barcoded 5' primer served in a second PCR lasting roughly 6 to 12 cycles. TCRdb used MiXCR to reprocess the 5' RACE reads, holding one entry per CDR3 protein. The sample lists about 640,000 distinct CDR3 sequences, 58% seen once, with around 37% in the top ten.

This rearrangement joins TRBV29-1 to TRBJ2-7, with unresolved D. The source is a man in his sixties in good health. Sample: blood. CDR3 sequence: CSVVSIYEQYF. In DNA form, the CDR3 reads TGCAGCGTAGTATCTATTTACGAGCAGTACTTC.